One and the same sample provided the 29 T cell receptor beta chains below, sequenced in a study of blood T cell repertoires in COVID-19. Clones were read by immunoSEQ multiplex PCR, and TCRdb kept only the in-frame ones, dropping some. Of tens of thousands of clones in the sample, roughly four fifths are singletons; the top ten hold about 5%. The sequenced material came from peripheral blood. The receptors here all came from a woman between 55 and 75 years old with acute or convalescent COVID-19.

This clone was counted a single time. The rearrangement uses TRBV6-5 and TRBJ2-7; D unresolved. V was trimmed by 0 bases and J by 2 bases, leaving 11 bases between them. The CDR3 is made up of 15 amino acids. Germline lookup yields CDR1 MNHEY and CDR2 SVGAGI. This CDR3 is CASSYSIRQTYEQYF. CDR3 bases: TGTGCCAGCAGTTACTCGATCAGGCAGACCTACGAGCAGTACTTC.

The chain joins TRBV19 to TRBJ1-6; 7 bases are shared with TRBD1. The V and J ends lost 5 bases and 8 bases, in that order; junction bases with no gene match: 18. This CDR3 comprises 18 residues. Germline-derived CDR1 and CDR2 are LNHDA and SQIVND (reference sequence). This CDR3 is CASSDRSPPGTAYSPLHF. CDR3 nucleotides: TGTGCCAGTAGTGACCGATCACCCCCCGGGACAGCGTATTCACCCCTCCACTTT.

This chain joins TRBV6-5 and TRBJ2-3; TRBD1 is a possible D gene (6 bases). The CDR3 runs 15 residues. From germline, CDR1 is MNHEY and CDR2 SVGAGI. V lost 2 bases and J 0 bases, leaving 9 bases between the germline ends. CDR3 sequence: CASSYGTTSTDTQYF. The CDR3 region has the DNA TGTGCCAGCAGTTACGGGACAACTAGCACAGATACGCAGTATTTT.

The CDR3 DNA is TGTGCCAGCAGTCCAAGCGGGGGGGGTACCCAGTACTTC. Its protein product is CASSPSGGGTQYF. J is TRBJ2-5 and V is TRBV2, with 10 bases lining up with TRBD2. From germline, CDR1 is SNHLY and CDR2 FYNNEI. This CDR3 is built from 13 residues. V lost 5 bases and J lost 8; bases outside the gene matches: 5.

This clone was picked up one time. This chain uses TRBV4-2 with TRBJ2-6; tentatively, D is TRBD2 (7 bases). The V end was cut by 1 base, the J end by 4 bases, with 20 bases between. This CDR3 is 19 amino acids long. The V gene's germline CDR1 is LGHNA and CDR2 YNFKEQ. DNA for the CDR3: TGTGCCAGCAGCCAAGCGGGGGGCGCAGTCGGTTCGGGGGCCAACGTCCTGACTTTC. Protein: CASSQAGGAVGSGANVLTF.

This sequence joins TRBV9 and TRBJ1-2; 9 nucleotides match TRBD1. Trimming cost V 4 bases and J 2 bases; bases outside gene matches: 6. Per the germline V gene, CDR1 is SGDLS and CDR2 is YYNGEE. This CDR3 spans 15 amino acids. The CDR3 DNA sequence: TGTGCCAGCAGCCCTCGGACAGGGGTGAACTATGGCTACACCTTC. As protein: CASSPRTGVNYGYTF.

The chain joins TRBV18 to TRBJ1-2; maybe TRBD1 (6 bases). This CDR3 comprises 15 residues. Trimming left V 8 bases short and J 1 base short, with 17 bases between. Germline lookup yields CDR1 KGHSH and CDR2 LQKENI. CDR3 bases: TGTGCCAGCCGATTAACAGGGAAGGGTAACTATGGCTACACCTTC. This translates into CASRLTGKGNYGYTF.

This sequence joins TRBV11-2 and TRBJ1-4, with a tentative D call TRBD1 (6 bases). Germline V gene sequence: CDR1 SGHAT, CDR2 FQNNGV. The CDR3 extends over 16 amino acids. V lost 5 bases to trimming and J lost 6 bases, with 19 bases between them. The CDR3 here is CASSPGSRGGDEKLFF. CDR3 in DNA: TGTGCCAGCAGCCCAGGGAGCAGGGGAGGGGATGAAAAACTGTTTTTT.

The chain couples TRBV24-1 to TRBJ2-3; D is uncertain. The ends were cut back, 4 bases at V and 2 bases at J, with 9 bases in the middle. The CDR3 is 14 amino acids. Germline V gene sequence: CDR1 KGHDR, CDR2 SFDVKD. The CDR3 loop is CATSDGSHTDTQYF. Written as DNA, the CDR3 is TGTGCCACCAGTGACGGGTCCCACACAGATACGCAGTATTTT.

The chain joins TRBV18 to TRBJ2-6; D gene ambiguous. The ends were cut back, 3 bases at V and 4 bases at J, with 13 bases in the middle. In germline, CDR1 is KGHSH, CDR2 LQKENI. The CDR3 consists of 16 residues. CDR3 in amino acids: CASSPSKFYGANVLTF. DNA of the CDR3: TGTGCCAGCTCACCGTCCAAATTCTACGGGGCCAACGTCCTGACTTTC.

This sequence joins TRBV19 and TRBJ2-2, with 9 bases aligning to TRBD1. CDR3 size: 16 residues. Looked up from germline, CDR1 is LNHDA and CDR2 is SQIVND (reference sequence). The ends lost 5 bases at V and 0 bases at J; junction bases unmatched: 4. This chain's CDR3 is CASSPGTGSNTGELFF. The CDR3 nucleotides are TGTGCCAGTAGTCCAGGGACAGGGTCGAACACCGGGGAGCTGTTTTTT.

This clone is a singleton in its sample. This chain uses TRBV19 with TRBJ1-2; D might be TRBD1 (5 bases). The CDR3 totals 14 residues. Trimming shortened V by 5 bases and J by 1 base, and 11 bases separated the two germline ends. The germline CDR1 and CDR2 sequences are LNHDA and SQIVND (reference sequence). This CDR3 reads CASSRQGDNYGYTF. The CDR3 DNA reads TGTGCCAGTAGTCGGCAGGGTGATAACTATGGCTACACCTTC.

The chain is built from TRBV18 and TRBJ2-1; 8 bases map to TRBD1. Germline V gene lookup returns CDR1 KGHSH and CDR2 LQKENI. This CDR3 contains 15 residues. Trimming cost V 8 bases and J 2 bases; bases outside gene matches: 8. The CDR3 nucleotides read TGTGCCAGCACAGAGAGACAGGGGCCCTACAATGAGCAGTTCTTC. The encoded protein is CASTERQGPYNEQFF.

This clone was counted a single time. The gene calls are TRBV5-6 and TRBJ1-2; 9 bases align to TRBD1. From germline, CDR1 is SGHDT and CDR2 YYEEEE. The CDR3 consists of 19 residues. The trim removed 1 base at V and 2 bases at J, leaving 15 bases unmatched. CDR3 loop: CASSLKSGQGFPGNYGYTF. CDR3 sequence (DNA): TGTGCCAGCAGCTTGAAATCAGGACAGGGGTTTCCGGGAAACTATGGCTACACCTTC.

The gene calls are TRBV10-1 and TRBJ2-1, with 11 bases identical to TRBD2. This CDR3 spans 16 amino acids. CDR1 and CDR2 (germline): WNHNN, SYGVQD (reference sequence). V was pared by 3 bases and J by 7 bases, with 8 bases of the junction left unmatched. The CDR3 DNA reads as TGCGCCAGCAGTGACTCGGTAGCGGGGGGGAGGAATGAGCAGTTCTTC. This translates into CASSDSVAGGRNEQFF.

The chain recombines TRBV7-9 with TRBJ1-3, with 10 bases identical to TRBD1. Germline V gene lookup returns CDR1 SEHNR and CDR2 FQNEAQ (reference sequence). The trim removed 5 bases at V and 4 bases at J, leaving 5 bases unmatched. CDR3 length: 15 residues. CDR3 nucleotide sequence: TGTGCCAGCAGCAAGGGACAGGGGATGGGAAACACCATATATTTT. As protein: CASSKGQGMGNTIYF.

The rearrangement links TRBV18 to TRBJ2-6, with D possibly TRBD1 on 5 matching bases. This CDR3 has 16 residues. Between the trimmed V and J ends, which lost 3 bases and 0 bases, there was a span of 9 bases. Germline CDR1 reads KGHSH; CDR2 reads LQKENI. CDR3 nucleotide sequence: TGTGCCAGCTCACCTCTAGACAGCTCTGGGGCCAACGTCCTGACTTTC. It codes for CASSPLDSSGANVLTF.

V gene TRBV24-1 combines with J gene TRBJ2-6, with TRBD1 as a possible D gene (6 bases). This CDR3 region has 16 residues. CDR1 KGHDR and CDR2 SFDVKD come from the germline V gene. The germline V and J ends were trimmed by 3 bases and 1 base, with 9 bases remaining between them. The CDR3 loop reads CATSDDRTSGANVLTF. As DNA, the CDR3 is TGTGCCACCAGTGATGACAGGACATCTGGGGCCAACGTCCTGACTTTC.

V and J are TRBV10-3 and TRBJ1-4; tentative D call: TRBD1 (6 bases). V was pared by 10 bases and J by 7 bases, with 19 bases between. The germline V gene encodes CDR1 ENHRY and CDR2 SYGVKD. The CDR3 contains 14 residues. CDR3 protein: CATGGGGGGEKLFF. CDR3 bases: TGTGCCACGGGAGGGGGGGGCGGCGGTGAAAAACTGTTTTTT.

This clone occurred many times. V usage is TRBV15 and J usage is TRBJ2-7; D gene unclear. The germline V gene encodes CDR1 LNHNV and CDR2 YYDKDF (reference sequence). V lost 0 bases to trimming and J lost 3 bases, with 9 bases between them. The CDR3 runs to 14 residues. The CDR3 spells CATSREEFFYEQYF. The CDR3 DNA follows: TGTGCCACCAGCAGAGAGGAGTTTTTCTACGAGCAGTACTTC.

This chain links TRBV24-1 with TRBJ1-2, with 7 bases fitting TRBD1. Per germline, CDR1 KGHDR and CDR2 SFDVKD. This CDR3 spans 14 amino acids. V dropped 4 bases and J dropped 7; count of bases not matched to a gene: 8. The CDR3 sequence is CATSDETGISGYTF. The CDR3 DNA sequence: TGTGCCACCAGTGACGAGACAGGGATCTCTGGCTACACCTTC.

This clone came up a few times. The chain is built from TRBV7-8 and TRBJ1-1; perhaps TRBD1 as D (6 bases). The germline CDR1 and CDR2 sequences are SGHVS and FQNEAQ. The CDR3 length is 16 residues. The ends were cut back, 3 bases at V and 4 bases at J, with 18 bases in the middle. In nucleotides, the CDR3 is TGTGCCAGCAGCTTGGGGGCGCACAGGGTGCCCACTGAAGCTTTCTTT. Translated, it gives CASSLGAHRVPTEAFF. Full variable domain (remainder filled in from reference TRBV7-8 and TRBJ1-1): GAGVSQSPRYKVAKRGQDVALRCDPISGHVSLFWYQQALGQGPEFLTYFQNEAQLDKSGLPSDRFFAERPEGSVSTLKIQRTQQEDSAVYLCASSLGAHRVPTEAFFGQGTRLTVV.

The chain links TRBV9 to TRBJ2-2; possible D gene TRBD2, 6 bases. CDR1 and CDR2 from the germline V gene are SGDLS and YYNGEE. V was shortened by 0 bases and J by 5 bases, with 11 bases between the two germline ends. There are 15 residues in the CDR3. The CDR3 DNA follows: TGTGCCAGCAGCGTAGAGATTCGGGGGACCGGGGAGCTGTTTTTT. Translating it yields CASSVEIRGTGELFF.

This sequence joins TRBV19 and TRBJ1-1, with D perhaps matching TRBD1 (5 bases). The CDR3 sequence is 15 residues long. The ends were cut back, 5 bases at V and 1 base at J, with 14 bases in the middle. The V gene's germline CDR1 is LNHDA and CDR2 SQIVND (reference sequence). The CDR3 nucleotides are TGTGCCAGTAGTTTGGGCCACAGGTCGAACACTGAAGCTTTCTTT. It yields the protein CASSLGHRSNTEAFF.

The V call is TRBV7-9, the J call TRBJ1-6, with 11 bases lining up with TRBD1. The CDR3 has 15 amino acids. Germline-derived CDR1 and CDR2 are SEHNR and FQNEAQ (reference sequence). With 4 bases clipped from V and 8 bases from J, the junction kept 4 bases outside the gene matches. The chain's CDR3 is CASSSGQGAHSPLHF. In nucleotides, the CDR3 is TGTGCCAGCAGCTCCGGACAGGGGGCGCATTCACCCCTCCACTTT.

The CDR3 region is CASSKGGYRETNYGYTF. The CDR3 DNA is TGTGCCAGCAGCAAAGGGGGGTACAGGGAGACGAACTATGGCTACACCTTC. This rearrangement joins TRBV21-1 to TRBJ1-2; TRBD1, as called in the table, went unchecked against the DNA. TRBV21-1 is a listed pseudogene. The CDR3 covers 17 residues.

The J gene is TRBJ2-3, the V gene TRBV11-2, with 8 bases identical to TRBD2. The CDR3 has 14 amino acids. The germline CDR1 and CDR2 sequences are SGHAT and FQNNGV. V lost 1 base, J lost 5 bases, and 2 bases stayed unmatched. The CDR3 sequence is CASSLAAGVDTQYF. The DNA for the CDR3 is TGTGCCAGCAGCTTAGCAGCGGGGGTAGATACGCAGTATTTT.

The V and J genes are TRBV5-4 and TRBJ2-3; no clear D. Germline V CDR1 and CDR2: SGHNT, YYREEE (reference sequence). Between the trimmed V and J ends, which lost 1 base and 5 bases, there was a span of 11 bases. This CDR3 spans 14 amino acids. The CDR3 spells CASSLSSTGDTQYF. The CDR3 bases are TGTGCCAGCAGCTTGTCCTCGACGGGAGATACGCAGTATTTT.

This clone appeared once. V gene TRBV7-9 combines with J gene TRBJ2-5; 12 positions match TRBD1. J lost 4 bases, V lost 4 bases, and 4 bases had no gene match. The CDR3 spans 15 residues. Germline values: CDR1 SEHNR, CDR2 FQNEAQ (reference sequence). The CDR3 region is CASSWGTGGVETQYF. DNA of the CDR3: TGTGCCAGCAGCTGGGGGACAGGGGGCGTAGAGACCCAGTACTTC.